These 21 T cell receptor beta chains share one sample of origin, sequenced in a study of regulatory T cells in long-lasting Graves disease. Construction of the TCR beta libraries employed iRepertoire HTBI primers in conjunction with Arm-PCR of CDR3 regions. TCRdb passed the multiplex PCR reads through MiXCR, listing each CDR3 protein once. Seen here are approximately 400,000 distinct CDR3 sequences, around 24% observed once, and the top ten hold roughly 26%. Time point specified: persistent/refractory GD, antithyroid drugs over 5 years with positive TRAb. Following extraction of RNA from PBMCs, that RNA was used to make the TCR library. The sequencing used peripheral blood mononuclear cells (PBMCs), collected when the disease was refractory, from a patient treated with antithyroid drugs. The receptors derive from a female donor with Graves disease.

This clonotype was seen at least ten times. This CDR3 is CASSSGGGANGYTF. CDR3 nucleotides: TGTGCCAGCAGTTCGGGTGGGGGCGCAAATGGCTACACCTTC. J is TRBJ1-2 and V is TRBV27; weak D call: TRBD1 (6 bases). The CDR3 runs to 14 residues. V was clipped by 4 bases and J by 6 bases, with 15 bases between them. From germline, CDR1 is MNHEY and CDR2 SMNVEV (reference sequence).

Concerning this clonotype itself: The junction shows a germline mismatch at one end, possibly a read error. The rearrangement links TRBV28 to TRBJ2-5; D unclear. The J call could be wrong; TRBJ2-7 is a better fit for the DNA end. The CDR3 loop spans 13 amino acids. Germline values: CDR1 MDHEN, CDR2 SYDVKM. The CDR3 DNA reads as TGTGTCAGCAGTATCGGCCTAAACTACGAGCAGTACTTC. This sequence encodes CVSSIGLNYEQYF.

This chain links TRBV6-9 with TRBJ1-2; D gene uncertain. CDR1 and CDR2 (germline): MNHGY, SVAAGI. This CDR3 region has 13 residues. V was clipped by 4 bases and J by 5 bases, with 11 bases between them. In DNA, the CDR3 is TGTGCCAGCAGTTCCCCCGCGACTTATGGCTACACCTTC. Protein sequence: CASSSPATYGYTF.

V gene TRBV28 combines with J gene TRBJ1-4, with D unclear. V lost 7 bases and J 7 bases, leaving 22 bases between the germline ends. In germline, CDR1 is MDHEN, CDR2 SYDVKM. This CDR3 is built from 16 residues. Written as DNA, the CDR3 is TGTGCCAGCACCTCATACCTACCCCAGAGGGCTGAAAAACTGTTTTTT. This gives the protein CASTSYLPQRAEKLFF.

In the case of this clonotype: Its ends do not fully match the called genes, so a read error is possible. The chain joins TRBV18 to TRBJ2-5, with a tentative D call TRBD1 (6 bases). Germline CDR1 is KGHSH and CDR2 is LQKENI. The CDR3 extends over 15 amino acids. The CDR3, as DNA: TGTGCCAGCCCACCACCGGCAGGGGCAGTAGAGACCCAGTACTTC. Its translation is CASPPPAGAVETQYF.

The rearrangement uses TRBV7-9 and TRBJ2-4; 12 bases are a match to TRBD2. V dropped 5 bases and J dropped 2; count of bases not matched to a gene: 4. This CDR3 comprises 16 residues. Per germline, CDR1 SEHNR and CDR2 FQNEAQ (reference sequence). CDR3 in amino acids: CASSPGLAGSKNIQYF. DNA of the CDR3: TGTGCCAGCAGCCCGGGACTAGCGGGTTCCAAAAACATTCAGTACTTC. The full variable domain, rest sourced from reference TRBV7-9 and TRBJ2-4, is DTGVSQNPRHKITKRGQNVTFRCDPISEHNRLYWYRQTLGQGPEFLTYFQNEAQLEKSRLLSDRFSAERPKGSFSTLEIQRTEQGDSAMYLCASSPGLAGSKNIQYFGAGTRLSVL.

V usage is TRBV7-2 and J usage is TRBJ2-6, with TRBD2 as a possible D gene (6 bases). The CDR3 length is 16 residues. V was clipped by 0 bases and J by 2 bases, with 8 bases between them. Looked up from germline, CDR1 is SGHTA and CDR2 is FQGNSA. The CDR3 region has the DNA TGTGCCAGCAGCTTAGCGCGGGGAACTGGGGCCAACGTCCTGACTTTC. Protein: CASSLARGTGANVLTF.

With respect to this clonotype: One end of the junction varies from germline; a read error may be responsible. J is TRBJ2-3 and V is TRBV2; D call uncertain. Germline CDR1 is SNHLY and CDR2 is FYNNEI. The CDR3 runs to 13 residues. The CDR3 protein is CASSDANTDTRYF. CDR3 sequence (DNA): TGTGCCAGCAGTGACGCGAACACAGATACGCGGTATTTT.

This clonotype came up many times. This rearrangement joins TRBV6-1 to TRBJ2-7; 7 bases agree with TRBD1. The V and J ends lost 0 bases and 3 bases, in that order; junction bases with no gene match: 8. CDR3 length: 16 residues. Germline CDR1 and CDR2: MNHNS and SASEGT. The DNA for the CDR3 is TGTGCCAGCAGTGAAGCGGTCGCCGGGACAGTCTACGAGCAGTACTTC. This codes for CASSEAVAGTVYEQYF.

The chain uses TRBV6-2 or TRBV6-3 and TRBJ1-2; 9 bases agree with TRBD1. This CDR3 contains 12 residues. The germline V gene encodes CDR1 MNHEY and CDR2 SVGEGT. V was clipped by 6 bases and J by 7 bases; unmatched bases: 3. The CDR3 nucleotides are TGTGCCAGCAGGCGGGACAGGGCTGGCTACACCTTC. The encoded protein is CASRRDRAGYTF.

This clonotype appeared many times. The chain couples TRBV28 to TRBJ1-5; D gene unclear. This CDR3 spans 14 amino acids. V was pared by 7 bases and J by 3 bases, with 13 bases between. Germline lookup yields CDR1 MDHEN and CDR2 SYDVKM. CDR3 bases: TGTGCCAGCACTCGACCGAACGACAATCAGCCCCAGCATTTT. This codes for CASTRPNDNQPQHF.

This clonotype came up many times. The rearrangement links TRBV7-2 to TRBJ1-6, with 7 bases aligning to TRBD1. The germline CDR1 and CDR2 sequences are SGHTA and FQGNSA. The V gene end was trimmed by 4 bases and the J gene end by 5 bases; junction bases not matched to a gene: 8. The CDR3 loop spans 16 amino acids. CDR3 protein: CASSYGRGSNNSPLHF. DNA of the CDR3: TGTGCCAGCAGCTACGGCAGGGGGAGTAATAATTCACCCCTCCACTTT.

The V gene is TRBV6-6, the J gene TRBJ1-2; tentative D call: TRBD1 (6 bases). Trimming pared 4 bases from V and 7 bases from J, leaving 16 bases between. This CDR3 is 14 amino acids long. Germline V CDR1 and CDR2: MNHNY, SVGAGI (reference sequence). DNA for the CDR3: TGTGCCAGCAGTTCCAAGACAGGTCTGGCTGGCTACACCTTC. Its protein product is CASSSKTGLAGYTF.

This rearrangement joins TRBV6-6 to TRBJ2-7; D assignment may be TRBD1 or TRBD2 (5 bases each). V shed 0 bases and J shed 2 bases, with 8 bases lying between them. Germline V gene sequence: CDR1 MNHNY, CDR2 SVGAGI (reference sequence). The CDR3 loop spans 14 amino acids. CDR3 bases: TGTGCCAGCAGTTACTCGAGGGGTCCCTACGAGCAGTACTTC. As protein: CASSYSRGPYEQYF.

The CDR3 DNA reads as TGTGCCAGCAGCTCGGGGAGTCCCGGGACAGAACTCAATCAGCCCCAGCATTTT. This translates into CASSSGSPGTELNQPQHF. The chain has TRBV5-5 and TRBJ1-5; 7 bases are shared with TRBD1. This CDR3 region has 18 residues. CDR1 is SGHKS and CDR2 is YYEKEE in the germline V gene (reference sequence). V was clipped by 3 bases and J by 3 bases; unmatched bases: 15.

DNA for the CDR3: TGTGCCAGCAGCATACAGGGGGCGAGTCCCATGGGGGAGCAGTACTTC. Protein product: CASSIQGASPMGEQYF. This chain links TRBV7-2 with TRBJ2-7; 9 positions agree with TRBD1. CDR3 length: 16 amino acids. Germline V CDR1 and CDR2: SGHTA, FQGNSA. The J segment lost 7 bases and the V segment lost 5 bases, leaving 15 bases of the junction unmatched.

This chain connects TRBV19 to TRBJ1-2; the match to TRBD1 covers 8 bases. The junction had 6 bases not matched to a gene; V was cut back by 3 bases and J by 6 bases. The CDR3 length is 14 residues. Looked up from germline, CDR1 is LNHDA and CDR2 is SQIVND (reference sequence). The CDR3 protein is CASSMGRTGNGYTF. CDR3 coding DNA: TGTGCCAGTAGTATGGGACGGACAGGGAATGGCTACACCTTC.

This clonotype was seen a handful of times. The V gene is TRBV6-5, the J gene TRBJ1-2; D ambiguous. CDR1 is MNHEY, CDR2 SVGAGI, per germline. V lost 0 bases to trimming and J lost 1 base, with 12 bases between them. The CDR3 runs 16 residues. The CDR3 loop reads CASSYSQADDNYGYTF. In DNA, the CDR3 is TGTGCCAGCAGTTACTCCCAGGCCGATGATAACTATGGCTACACCTTC.

The count of this clonotype is one. A much larger clone sits a single nucleotide away, making a read error possible. The gene calls are TRBV6-2 or TRBV6-3 and TRBJ1-2; 8 nucleotides align to TRBD1. The V gene end was trimmed by 6 bases and the J gene end by 2 bases; junction bases not matched to a gene: 11. CDR1 MNHEY and CDR2 SVGEGT come from the germline V gene. The CDR3 runs to 16 residues. The CDR3 nucleotides are TGTGCCAGCAGAACAAGACGGACAGGGAACAACTATGGCTACACCTTC. This encodes CASRTRRTGNNYGYTF.

This clonotype has a count of ten or more. The chain couples TRBV2 to TRBJ1-1, with D unclear. The CDR3 extends over 13 amino acids. Trimming shortened V by 7 bases and J by 0 bases, and 9 bases separated the two germline ends. CDR1 is SNHLY, CDR2 FYNNEI, per germline. The CDR3, as DNA: TGTGCCAGCATGCGCACATTGAACACTGAAGCTTTCTTT. This codes for CASMRTLNTEAFF.

The V call is TRBV3-1, the J call TRBJ2-5; TRBD2 might be the D (6 bases). The CDR3 extends over 17 amino acids. Germline lookup yields CDR1 LGHDT and CDR2 YNNKEL (reference sequence). Trimming removed 3 bases from V and 4 bases from J, with 21 bases in between. CDR3 loop: CASSHHVGEVSRETQYF. The CDR3 coding sequence is TGTGCCAGCAGCCACCACGTGGGGGAGGTGAGCCGAGAGACCCAGTACTTC.